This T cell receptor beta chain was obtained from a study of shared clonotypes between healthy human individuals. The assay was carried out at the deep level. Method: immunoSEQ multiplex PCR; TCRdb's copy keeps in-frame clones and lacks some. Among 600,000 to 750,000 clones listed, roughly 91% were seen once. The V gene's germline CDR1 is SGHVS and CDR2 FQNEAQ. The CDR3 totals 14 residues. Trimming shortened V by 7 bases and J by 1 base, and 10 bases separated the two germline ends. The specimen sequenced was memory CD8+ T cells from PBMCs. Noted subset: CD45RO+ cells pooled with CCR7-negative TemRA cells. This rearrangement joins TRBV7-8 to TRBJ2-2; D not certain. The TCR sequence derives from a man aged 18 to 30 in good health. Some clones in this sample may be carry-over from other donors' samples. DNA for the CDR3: TGTGCCAGCACCCCGGACGGGAACACCGGGGAGCTGTTTTTT. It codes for CASTPDGNTGELFF.